This TCR beta chain is drawn from a study of blood T cell repertoires in COVID-19. Study-level information: Samples came from the United States, Italy and Spain, spanning acute and convalescent COVID-19. PBMCs, B-cell-depleted T cells, or T cells provided the cDNA or gDNA that made up the material.

CDR1 is LNHDA and CDR2 is SQIVND in the germline V gene (reference sequence). V trimming: 11 bases; J trimming: 5 bases; junction bases outside the gene matches: 13. CDR3 size: 14 residues. Per the study methods: Scientists estimated how many nucleated cells there were by amplifying reference gene primers. Clones were read by immunoSEQ multiplex PCR, and TCRdb kept only the in-frame ones, dropping some. The V and J calls and clone size were taken over from that table, and D and trimming were inferred from the DNA. The sample contains 15,000 to 20,000 clones, almost 90% of which appear only once. The chain links TRBV19 to TRBJ2-5, with TRBD2 matching 8 bases. The origin of this receptor is a human donor in a cohort sampled during active COVID-19. The sample comprised peripheral blood. The DNA of the CDR3 is TGTGCCTTACTAGCGGCTAGTGATTTGGAGACCCAGTACTTC. This encodes CALLAASDLETQYF.